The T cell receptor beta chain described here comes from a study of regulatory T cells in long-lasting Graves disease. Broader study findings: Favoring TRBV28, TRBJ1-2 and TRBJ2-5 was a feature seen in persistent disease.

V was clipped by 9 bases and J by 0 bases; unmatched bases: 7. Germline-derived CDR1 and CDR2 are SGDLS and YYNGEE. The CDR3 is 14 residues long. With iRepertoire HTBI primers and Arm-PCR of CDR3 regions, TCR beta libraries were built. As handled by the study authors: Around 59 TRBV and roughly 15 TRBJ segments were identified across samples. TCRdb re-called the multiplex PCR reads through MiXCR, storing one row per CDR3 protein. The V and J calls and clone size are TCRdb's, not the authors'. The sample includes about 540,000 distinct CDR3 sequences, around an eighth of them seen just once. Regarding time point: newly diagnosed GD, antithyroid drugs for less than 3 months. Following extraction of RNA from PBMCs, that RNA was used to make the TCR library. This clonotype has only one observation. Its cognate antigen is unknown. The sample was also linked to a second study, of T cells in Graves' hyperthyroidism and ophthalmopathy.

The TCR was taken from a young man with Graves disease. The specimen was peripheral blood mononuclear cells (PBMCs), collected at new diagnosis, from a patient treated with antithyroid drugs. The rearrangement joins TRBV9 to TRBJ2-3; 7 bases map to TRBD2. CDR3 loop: CATQAGSSTDTQYF. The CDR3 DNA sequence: TGTGCCACCCAAGCGGGGTCTAGCACAGATACGCAGTATTTT. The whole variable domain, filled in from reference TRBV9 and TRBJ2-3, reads DSGVTQTPKHLITATGQRVTLRCSPRSGDLSVYWYQQSLDQGLQFLIQYYNGEERAKGNILERFSAQQFPDLHSELNLSSLELGDSALYFCATQAGSSTDTQYFGPGTRLTVL.